This T cell receptor (beta chain) was sequenced for a study of blood T cell repertoires in COVID-19. The wider study: Sites in the United States, Italy and Spain provided acute and convalescent COVID-19 samples. T cells, B-cell-depleted T cells, or PBMCs provided the cDNA or gDNA that served as material.

Source study methods: For nucleated cells, counts were estimated from reference gene primer amplification. Clones were sequenced by immunoSEQ multiplex PCR, and TCRdb holds only the in-frame ones, with some missing. V, J and clone size are taken as reported in that table, and D and trimming were inferred from the DNA itself. The table lists hundreds of thousands of clones, about 86% of them singletons. The CDR3 runs 14 residues. Per germline, CDR1 SGHAT and CDR2 FQNNGV. V was cut by 4 bases and J by 3 bases, with 13 bases left in between. The clonotype originates from a woman in her 30s who had recovered from COVID-19. Sequenced sample: peripheral blood. This rearrangement joins TRBV11-2 to TRBJ2-7, with a possible D match to TRBD1 (6 bases). The CDR3 loop reads CASSSWTEFYEQYF. The CDR3 bases are TGTGCCAGCAGCTCCTGGACAGAATTCTACGAGCAGTACTTC.